This T cell receptor beta chain stems from a study of beta chain features in type 1 diabetes. Points from the study as a whole: Type 1 diabetes patients showed a moderate but significant shortening of TCRB CDR3s in all four CD4+ subsets.

Expressed TCRB transcripts were sequenced because the isolated RNA had all been reverse transcribed beforehand. TCRdb's table, derived via immunoSEQ multiplex PCR, lists solely in-frame clones and lacks some. The data hold 330,000 or so clones, with roughly 12% observed a single time. Only a few counts were recorded for this clone. The antigen remains unidentified. CDR3 length equals 15 residues. Germline V CDR1 and CDR2: SGDLS, YYNGEE. J was trimmed by 8 bases and V by 0 bases; bases with no gene match: 8. The receptor comes from a woman in her late teens or twenties with type 1 diabetes. The chain has TRBV9 and TRBJ2-1; 7 bases are shared with TRBD1. The material sequenced was naive CD4+ T cells from blood. The CDR3 DNA reads TGTGCCAGCAGCGTAGGGGTTAATGGACAGGATGAGCAGTTCTTC. It translates to CASSVGVNGQDEQFF.